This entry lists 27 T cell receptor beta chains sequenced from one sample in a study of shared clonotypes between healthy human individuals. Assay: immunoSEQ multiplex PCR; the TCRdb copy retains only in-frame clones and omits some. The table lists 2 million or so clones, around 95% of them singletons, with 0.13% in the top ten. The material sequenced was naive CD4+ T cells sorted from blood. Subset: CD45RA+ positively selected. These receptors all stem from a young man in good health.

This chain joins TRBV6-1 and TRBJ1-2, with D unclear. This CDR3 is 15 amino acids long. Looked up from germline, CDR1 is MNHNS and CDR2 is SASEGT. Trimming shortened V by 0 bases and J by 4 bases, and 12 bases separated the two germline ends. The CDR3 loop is CASSEAVGSFYGYTF. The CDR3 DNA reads TGTGCCAGCAGTGAAGCGGTGGGCAGCTTCTATGGCTACACCTTC.

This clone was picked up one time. CDR3 DNA sequence: TGTGCCAGTAGTATAAGGTGGGGACTAGCGGGAGACGAGCAGTACTTC. This encodes CASSIRWGLAGDEQYF. The rearrangement uses TRBV19 and TRBJ2-7; the match to TRBD2 covers 14 bases. V lost 2 bases and J lost 5; bases outside the gene matches: 5. Germline V gene lookup returns CDR1 LNHDA and CDR2 SQIVND (reference sequence). There are 16 residues in the CDR3.

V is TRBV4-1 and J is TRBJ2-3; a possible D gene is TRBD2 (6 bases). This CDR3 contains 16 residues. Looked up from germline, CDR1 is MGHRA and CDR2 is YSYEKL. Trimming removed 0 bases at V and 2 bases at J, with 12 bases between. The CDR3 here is CASSQEGLPTTDTQYF. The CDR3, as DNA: TGCGCCAGCAGCCAAGAAGGACTACCCACCACAGATACGCAGTATTTT.

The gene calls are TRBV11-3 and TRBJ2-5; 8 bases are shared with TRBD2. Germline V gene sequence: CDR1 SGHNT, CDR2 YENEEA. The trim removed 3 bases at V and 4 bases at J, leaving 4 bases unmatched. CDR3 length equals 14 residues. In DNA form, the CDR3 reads TGTGCCAGCAGCTTTTCCGGGGGGGGAGAGACCCAGTACTTC. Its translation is CASSFSGGGETQYF.

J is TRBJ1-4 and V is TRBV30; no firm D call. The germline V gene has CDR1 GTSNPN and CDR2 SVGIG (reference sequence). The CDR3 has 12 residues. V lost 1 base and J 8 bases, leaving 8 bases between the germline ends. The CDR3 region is CAWSGRREKLFF. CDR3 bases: TGTGCCTGGAGTGGTAGGAGGGAAAAACTGTTTTTT.

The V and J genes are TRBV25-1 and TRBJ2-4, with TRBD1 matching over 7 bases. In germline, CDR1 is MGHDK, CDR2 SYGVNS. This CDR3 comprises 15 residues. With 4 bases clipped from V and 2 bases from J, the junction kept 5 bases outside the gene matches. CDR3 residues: CASSGDSSTKNIQYF. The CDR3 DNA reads TGTGCCAGCAGTGGGGACAGTTCAACCAAAAACATTCAGTACTTC. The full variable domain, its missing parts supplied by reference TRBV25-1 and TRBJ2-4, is EADIYQTPRYLVIGTGKKITLECSQTMGHDKMYWYQQDPGMELHLIHYSYGVNSTEKGDLSSESTVSRIRTEHFPLTLESARPSHTSQYLCASSGDSSTKNIQYFGAGTRLSVL.

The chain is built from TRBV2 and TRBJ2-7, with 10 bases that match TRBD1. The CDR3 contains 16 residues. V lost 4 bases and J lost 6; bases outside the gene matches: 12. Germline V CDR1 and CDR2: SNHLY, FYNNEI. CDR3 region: CASSAWTGTGVFEQYF. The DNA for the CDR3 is TGTGCCAGCAGTGCTTGGACCGGGACAGGGGTTTTCGAGCAGTACTTC. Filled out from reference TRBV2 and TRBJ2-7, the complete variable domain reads EPEVTQTPSHQVTQMGQEVILRCVPISNHLYFYWYRQILGQKVEFLVSFYNNEISEKSEIFDDQFSVERPDGSNFTLKIRSTKLEDSAMYFCASSAWTGTGVFEQYFGPGTRLTVT.

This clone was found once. The CDR3 spells CAISEYGSRVMNTEAFF. CDR3 DNA sequence: TGTGCCATCAGTGAGTATGGGTCTCGGGTTATGAACACTGAAGCTTTCTTT. The rearrangement uses TRBV10-3 and TRBJ1-1; D remains unclear. Germline-derived CDR1 and CDR2 are ENHRY and SYGVKD. V lost 1 base, J lost 0 bases, and 15 bases lay in between. The CDR3 runs 17 residues.

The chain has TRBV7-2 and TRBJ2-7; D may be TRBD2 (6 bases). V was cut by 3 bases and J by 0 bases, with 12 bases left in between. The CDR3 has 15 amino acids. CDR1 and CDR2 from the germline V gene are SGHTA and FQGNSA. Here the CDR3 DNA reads TGTGCCAGCAGCTTCAACCGGGACTTCTCCTACGAGCAGTACTTC. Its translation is CASSFNRDFSYEQYF.

CDR3 amino acids: CAWSVRGNNSPLHF. DNA of the CDR3: TGTGCCTGGAGTGTACGAGGGAACAATTCACCCCTCCACTTT. V is TRBV30 and J is TRBJ1-6; no definite D call. The CDR3 contains 14 residues. Trimming took off 0 bases at V and 7 bases at J, with 10 bases between the two ends. In germline, CDR1 is GTSNPN, CDR2 SVGIG (reference sequence).

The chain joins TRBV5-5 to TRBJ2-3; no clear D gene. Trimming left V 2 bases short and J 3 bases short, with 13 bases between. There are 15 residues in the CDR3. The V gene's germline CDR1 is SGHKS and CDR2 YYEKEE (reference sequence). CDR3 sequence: CASSFLSGLTDTQYF. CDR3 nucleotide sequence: TGTGCCAGCAGCTTTCTATCCGGGTTGACAGATACGCAGTATTTT. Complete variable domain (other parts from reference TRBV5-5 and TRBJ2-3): DAGVTQSPTHLIKTRGQQVTLRCSPISGHKSVSWYQQVLGQGPQFIFQYYEKEERGRGNFPDRFSARQFPNYSSELNVNALLLGDSALYLCASSFLSGLTDTQYFGPGTRLTVL.

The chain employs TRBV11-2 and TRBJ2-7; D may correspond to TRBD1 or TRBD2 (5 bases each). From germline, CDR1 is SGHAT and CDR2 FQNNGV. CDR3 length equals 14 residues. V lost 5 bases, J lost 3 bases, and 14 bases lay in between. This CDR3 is CASSRDGTRYEQYF. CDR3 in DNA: TGTGCCAGCAGCCGGGACGGGACCCGCTACGAGCAGTACTTC.

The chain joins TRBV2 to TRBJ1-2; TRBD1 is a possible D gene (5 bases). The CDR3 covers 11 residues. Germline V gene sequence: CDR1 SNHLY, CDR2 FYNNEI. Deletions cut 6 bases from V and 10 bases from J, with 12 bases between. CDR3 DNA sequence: TGTGCCAGCAGGGGGACGTTTGACTACACCTTC. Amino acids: CASRGTFDYTF.

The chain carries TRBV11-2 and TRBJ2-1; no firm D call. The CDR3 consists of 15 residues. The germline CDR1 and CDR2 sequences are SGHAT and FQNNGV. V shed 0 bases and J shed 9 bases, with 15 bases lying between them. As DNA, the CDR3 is TGTGCCAGCAGCTTAGACGGCCTAGTGTCGCGTGAGCAGTTCTTC. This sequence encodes CASSLDGLVSREQFF.

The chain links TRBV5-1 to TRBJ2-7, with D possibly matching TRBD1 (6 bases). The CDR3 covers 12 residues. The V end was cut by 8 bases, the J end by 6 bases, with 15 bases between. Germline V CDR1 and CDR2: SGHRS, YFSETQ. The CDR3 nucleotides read TGCGCCAGTAACCCCGACAGGAGCGAGCAGTACTTC. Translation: CASNPDRSEQYF.

The CDR3 nucleotides are TGTGCCAGCAGTGACGAGGGGGCAGGGGACCAGCCCCAGCATTTT. It yields the protein CASSDEGAGDQPQHF. V is TRBV6-4 and J is TRBJ1-5; 7 bases agree with TRBD1. The CDR3 covers 15 residues. Germline V gene lookup returns CDR1 MRHNA and CDR2 SNTAGT. Trimming took 2 bases from V and 7 from J; bases not matched to a gene: 8.

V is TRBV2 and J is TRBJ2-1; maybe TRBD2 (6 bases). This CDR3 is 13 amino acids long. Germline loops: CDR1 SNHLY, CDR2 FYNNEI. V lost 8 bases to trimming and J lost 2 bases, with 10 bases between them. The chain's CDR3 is CASASETYNEQFF. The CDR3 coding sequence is TGTGCCAGCGCTAGCGAAACCTACAATGAGCAGTTCTTC.

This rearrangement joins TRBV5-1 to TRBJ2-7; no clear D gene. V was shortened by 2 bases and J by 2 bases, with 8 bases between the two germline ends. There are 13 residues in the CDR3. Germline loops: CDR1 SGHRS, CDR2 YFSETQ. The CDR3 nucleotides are TGCGCCAGCAGCTTCCTTTCGGCCTACGAGCAGTACTTC. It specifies CASSFLSAYEQYF.

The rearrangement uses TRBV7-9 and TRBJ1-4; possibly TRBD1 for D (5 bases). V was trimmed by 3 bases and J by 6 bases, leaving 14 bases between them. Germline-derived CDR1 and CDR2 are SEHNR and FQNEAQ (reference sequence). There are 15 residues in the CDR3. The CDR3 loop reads CASSLEGGVDEKLFF. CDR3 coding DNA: TGTGCCAGCAGCTTGGAGGGAGGGGTCGATGAAAAACTGTTTTTT.

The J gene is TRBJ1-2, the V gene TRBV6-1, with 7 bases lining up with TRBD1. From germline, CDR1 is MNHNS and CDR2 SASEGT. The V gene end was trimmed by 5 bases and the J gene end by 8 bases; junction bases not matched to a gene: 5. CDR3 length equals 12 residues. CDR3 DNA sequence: TGTGCCAGCAGTTTTGACAGGGAGGGCTACACCTTC. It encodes CASSFDREGYTF.

Here the CDR3 DNA reads TGTGCCAGCTCACCAGGGGTATTCTACGAGCAGTACTTC. The encoded protein is CASSPGVFYEQYF. This chain connects TRBV18 to TRBJ2-7; unclear D gene. The CDR3 has 13 residues. The germline gives CDR1 KGHSH, CDR2 LQKENI. The V and J ends lost 2 bases and 3 bases respectively, with 8 bases between them.

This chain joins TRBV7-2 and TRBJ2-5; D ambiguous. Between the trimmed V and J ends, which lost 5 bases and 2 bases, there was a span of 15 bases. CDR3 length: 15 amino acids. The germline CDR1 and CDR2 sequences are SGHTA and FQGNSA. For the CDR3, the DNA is TGTGCCAGCAGCGCAATGGAGCTGGGGCAAGAGACCCAGTACTTC. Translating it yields CASSAMELGQETQYF.

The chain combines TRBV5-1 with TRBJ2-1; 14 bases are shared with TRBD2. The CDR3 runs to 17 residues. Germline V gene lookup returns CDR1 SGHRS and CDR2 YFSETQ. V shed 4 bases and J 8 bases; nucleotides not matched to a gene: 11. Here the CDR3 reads CASSPGTSGRGYHEQFF. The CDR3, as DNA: TGCGCCAGCAGCCCGGGGACTAGCGGGAGAGGGTATCATGAGCAGTTCTTC.

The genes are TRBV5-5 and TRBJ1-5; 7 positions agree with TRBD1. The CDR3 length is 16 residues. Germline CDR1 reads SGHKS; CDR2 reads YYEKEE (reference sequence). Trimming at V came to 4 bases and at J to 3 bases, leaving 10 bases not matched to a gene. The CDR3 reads CASSPLEQGTNQPQHF. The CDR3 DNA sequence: TGTGCCAGCAGCCCCCTCGAACAGGGGACCAATCAGCCCCAGCATTTT.

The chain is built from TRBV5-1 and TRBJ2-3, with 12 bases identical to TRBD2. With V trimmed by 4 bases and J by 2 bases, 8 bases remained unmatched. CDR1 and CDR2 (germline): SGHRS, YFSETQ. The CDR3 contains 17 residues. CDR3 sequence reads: CASSRRLAGDLTDTQYF. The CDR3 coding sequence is TGCGCCAGCAGCCGTCGACTAGCGGGGGACCTCACAGATACGCAGTATTTT.

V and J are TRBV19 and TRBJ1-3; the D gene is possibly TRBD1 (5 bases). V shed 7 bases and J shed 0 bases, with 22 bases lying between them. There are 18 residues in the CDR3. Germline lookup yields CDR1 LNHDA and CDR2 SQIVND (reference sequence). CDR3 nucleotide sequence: TGTGCCAGTAAAGCCACTTCGGGACCCTACTACTCTGGAAACACCATATATTTT. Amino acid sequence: CASKATSGPYYSGNTIYF. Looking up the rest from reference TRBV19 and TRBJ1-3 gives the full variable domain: DGGITQSPKYLFRKEGQNVTLSCEQNLNHDAMYWYRQDPGQGLRLIYYSQIVNDFQKGDIAEGYSVSREKKESFPLTVTSAQKNPTAFYLCASKATSGPYYSGNTIYFGEGSWLTVV.

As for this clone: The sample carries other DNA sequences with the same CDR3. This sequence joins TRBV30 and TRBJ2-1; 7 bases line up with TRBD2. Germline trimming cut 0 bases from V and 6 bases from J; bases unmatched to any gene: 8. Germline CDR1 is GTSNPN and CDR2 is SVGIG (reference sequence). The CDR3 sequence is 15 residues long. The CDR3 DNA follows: TGTGCCTGGAGTGTACGGGCGGGAGCGGGCAATGAGCAGTTCTTC. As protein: CAWSVRAGAGNEQFF.